This T cell receptor (beta chain) stems from a study of T cell responses to AZD1222 COVID-19 vaccine. The wider study: Second-dose recipients at about 4 or about 12 weeks were treated as one pooled group.

Study-wide findings and caveats: Following two doses of AZD1222, Spike-specific TCR breadth and depth rose. Repertoires were collected only later (after the peak T cell response had occurred).

This CDR3 region has 15 residues. Germline lookup yields CDR1 SGHTA and CDR2 FQGNSA. Trimming at V came to 2 bases and at J to 2 bases, leaving 3 bases not matched to a gene. Produced via immunoSEQ multiplex PCR; TCRdb's table is partial and in-frame only. The table includes approximately 94,000 clones, roughly 90% detected once. Concerning this clone: Its target is not known.

The V and J genes are TRBV7-2 and TRBJ1-5, with 7 positions matching TRBD1. The sequence was obtained from an adult in good health. Source: peripheral blood, taken on day 0 of AZD1222 vaccination. In DNA, the CDR3 is TGTGCCAGCAGCTTACGACAGGGAGGCAATCAGCCCCAGCATTTT. It specifies CASSLRQGGNQPQHF.